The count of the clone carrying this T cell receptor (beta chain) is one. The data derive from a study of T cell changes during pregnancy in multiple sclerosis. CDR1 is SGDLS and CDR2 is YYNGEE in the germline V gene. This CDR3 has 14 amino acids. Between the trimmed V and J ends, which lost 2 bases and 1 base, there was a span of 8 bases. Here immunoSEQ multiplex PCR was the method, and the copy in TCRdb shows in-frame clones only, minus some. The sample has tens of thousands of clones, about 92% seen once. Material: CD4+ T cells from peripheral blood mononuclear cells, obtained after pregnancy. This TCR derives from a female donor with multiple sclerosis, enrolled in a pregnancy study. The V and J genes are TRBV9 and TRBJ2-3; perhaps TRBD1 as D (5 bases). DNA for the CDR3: TGTGCCAGCAGCGTCGTGGGGCGCACAGATACGCAGTATTTT. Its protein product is CASSVVGRTDTQYF.